The clone carrying this TCR beta chain was found a few times. The target antigen is unknown. This specimen comes from a study of identical twins' blood T cells. Study outcomes and limitations: Even for out-of-frame TCRbeta, twins reportedly shared V gene usage much more than unrelated donors.

Three pairs of healthy female monozygous twins were the donors. Per germline, CDR1 SGHDN and CDR2 FVKESK. The V gene end was trimmed by 6 bases and the J gene end by 3 bases; junction bases not matched to a gene: 4. CDR3 length: 14 residues. Per the original methods: Each library had about 2.2 to 3.6 million CDR3 reads and about 85,000 to nearly 500,000 clonotypes. From the 5' RACE reads, TCRdb called clonotypes with MiXCR, one entry per CDR3 protein. TCRdb assigned the V and J calls; the authors' analysis was not used. In the table there are 300,000 to 400,000 distinct CDR3 sequences, over 25% of which are singletons.

The clonotype originates from a woman aged 18 to 55 in good health. Specimen: PBMCs. The rearrangement joins TRBV14 to TRBJ2-1; 8 nucleotides align to TRBD2. CDR3 sequence (DNA): TGTGCCAGCAGTCGGACTAGCCTCTACAATGAGCAGTTCTTC. Encoded protein: CASSRTSLYNEQFF.